This T cell receptor beta chain was sequenced during a study of technical replicates of blood from a few donors. Clones were read by immunoSEQ multiplex PCR, and TCRdb kept only the in-frame ones, dropping some. The table shows roughly 90,000 clones, with 90% to 96% occurring only once. The germline V gene has CDR1 SGHAT and CDR2 FQNNGV. The CDR3 is 14 residues long. Germline trimming cut 5 bases from V and 4 bases from J; bases unmatched to any gene: 6. V and J are TRBV11-2 and TRBJ2-5; TRBD2 agrees at 8 bases. Sequencing was performed on T cells isolated from PBMCs. This TCR came from a human donor in good health. As DNA, the CDR3 is TGTGCCAGCAGCGCGGGGCTAGCGGGAGAGACCCAGTACTTC. Translation: CASSAGLAGETQYF.